This T cell receptor (beta chain) derives from a study of blood T cells in healthy people across ages. It was with a sample-barcoded 5' primer and a J-beta primer mix that a second PCR of about 6 to 12 cycles was run. Sequencing recovered at least 2.5 million CDR3-containing paired-end reads from each sample. Each CDR3 protein gets one entry after TCRdb re-called the 5' RACE reads with MiXCR. This sample has about a million distinct CDR3 sequences; 40% to 60% occur once, and the top ten carry roughly 12%. The CDR3 contains 12 residues. V lost 3 bases to trimming and J lost 8 bases, with 10 bases between them.

The clonotype comes from a man aged 30 to 45 in good health. The J gene is TRBJ1-2, the V gene TRBV12-3 or TRBV12-4; D perhaps matches TRBD1 (5 bases). Sequenced input: blood. This CDR3 is CASSFAGEGYTF. CDR3 bases: TGTGCCAGCAGTTTTGCGGGGGAGGGCTACACCTTC.